These 20 T cell receptor beta chains originate from one sample sequenced in a study of pediatric ulcerative colitis. Profiled with immunoSEQ multiplex PCR; TCRdb holds only in-frame clones, not every one. Among around 14,000 clones listed, more than 80% were seen once. Sequences were obtained from blood. All receptors derive from a boy aged 10-17 years with moderate ulcerative colitis.

This chain uses TRBV7-6 with TRBJ2-7; 9 nucleotides match TRBD2. The CDR3 loop spans 13 amino acids. Germline loops: CDR1 SGHVS, CDR2 FNYEAQ. With V trimmed by 5 bases and J by 6 bases, 5 bases remained unmatched. The DNA of the CDR3 is TGTGCCAGCAGCAGGGGACTAGCCGCCGAGCAGTACTTC. Its protein product is CASSRGLAAEQYF.

The chain links TRBV28 to TRBJ2-4; 16 bases map to TRBD2. The CDR3 sequence is 22 residues long. The V segment lost 2 bases and the J segment 0 bases; nucleotides outside the gene matches: 13. CDR1 is MDHEN, CDR2 SYDVKM, per germline. DNA for the CDR3: TGTGCCAGCAGTTTACCGATAAATCCGGGACTAGCGGGAGGGTTAGCCAAAAACATTCAGTACTTC. It encodes CASSLPINPGLAGGLAKNIQYF.

The chain links TRBV6-1 to TRBJ2-7; a possible D gene is TRBD2 (6 bases). CDR3 size: 15 residues. Germline CDR1 is MNHNS and CDR2 is SASEGT. Trimming cost V 5 bases and J 5 bases, with 19 bases left between them. Here the CDR3 reads CASSPLRLAHDEQYF. The CDR3 DNA is TGTGCCAGCAGTCCCTTGAGGCTAGCGCACGACGAGCAGTACTTC.

The V gene is TRBV10-3, the J gene TRBJ1-3, with D uncertain. Germline assignment: CDR1 ENHRY and CDR2 SYGVKD. The CDR3 totals 14 residues. Trimming took 8 bases from V and 1 from J, leaving 12 bases between them. The CDR3 region has the DNA TGTGCCATCGAGTCTCCTACTTCTGGAAACACCATATATTTT. It translates to CAIESPTSGNTIYF.

This chain joins TRBV2 and TRBJ2-7; 10 bases line up with TRBD2. Germline-derived CDR1 and CDR2 are SNHLY and FYNNEI. CDR3 length equals 14 residues. V lost 5 bases, J lost 1 base, and 2 bases stayed unmatched. The CDR3 loop is CASSRTSGSYEQYF. The CDR3 coding sequence is TGTGCCAGCAGTAGGACTAGCGGTTCCTACGAGCAGTACTTC.

This rearrangement joins TRBV20-1 to TRBJ1-1, with D perhaps TRBD1 (5 bases). The CDR3 totals 11 residues. V dropped 1 base and J dropped 10 bases, with 10 bases sitting between them. The germline V gene encodes CDR1 DFQATT and CDR2 SNEGSKA (reference sequence). CDR3 nucleotide sequence: TGCAGTGCTAGAGGGGACCGCCTAGCTTTCTTT. The encoded protein is CSARGDRLAFF.

This sequence joins TRBV6-1 and TRBJ2-2; D possibly corresponds to TRBD1 (5 bases). Germline CDR1 reads MNHNS; CDR2 reads SASEGT. Trimming shortened V by 8 bases and J by 1 base, and 8 bases separated the two germline ends. The CDR3 is 13 amino acids. The CDR3 spells CASPTVNTGELFF. CDR3 bases: TGTGCCAGCCCGACAGTGAACACCGGGGAGCTGTTTTTT.

This clone was recorded once. The gene calls are TRBV11-3 and TRBJ2-3; TRBD2 matches 14 bases. V was pared by 5 bases and J by 0 bases, with 10 bases of the junction left unmatched. Germline V lookup: CDR1 SGHNT, CDR2 YENEEA. The CDR3 contains 19 residues. The CDR3 here is CASSPTGLAGVSSTDTQYF. In nucleotides, the CDR3 is TGTGCCAGCAGCCCAACGGGACTAGCGGGAGTCTCTAGCACAGATACGCAGTATTTT. The variable domain in full, with the rest retrieved from reference TRBV11-3 and TRBJ2-3, is EAGVVQSPRYKIIEKKQPVAFWCNPISGHNTLYWYLQNLGQGPELLIRYENEEAVDDSQLPKDRFSAERLKGVDSTLKIQPAELGDSAVYLCASSPTGLAGVSSTDTQYFGPGTRLTVL.

The chain links TRBV5-1 to TRBJ2-7, with 9 bases fitting TRBD1. This CDR3 has 15 amino acids. Germline V gene lookup returns CDR1 SGHRS and CDR2 YFSETQ. V lost 4 bases and J lost 7; bases outside the gene matches: 12. The CDR3 region is CASSGSGTGRREQYF. As DNA, the CDR3 is TGCGCCAGCAGCGGGTCGGGGACAGGGCGTCGGGAGCAGTACTTC. Full variable domain (rest looked up from reference TRBV5-1 and TRBJ2-7): KAGVTQTPRYLIKTRGQQVTLSCSPISGHRSVSWYQQTPGQGLQFLFEYFSETQRNKGNFPGRFSGRQFSNSRSEMNVSTLELGDSALYLCASSGSGTGRREQYFGPGTRLTVT.

This chain uses TRBV19 with TRBJ2-2; D possibly matches TRBD1 or TRBD2 (6 bases each). The CDR3 length is 17 residues. Germline-derived CDR1 and CDR2 are LNHDA and SQIVND (reference sequence). V was shortened by 5 bases and J by 4 bases, with 20 bases between the two germline ends. The CDR3 DNA sequence: TGTGCCAGTAGTCTCAGGGGAGGAGGGGTATTCACCGGGGAGCTGTTTTTT. Its protein is CASSLRGGGVFTGELFF.

The chain couples TRBV19 to TRBJ2-7; 7 bases fit TRBD1. The CDR3 is made up of 16 amino acids. From germline, CDR1 is LNHDA and CDR2 SQIVND (reference sequence). Trimming removed 7 bases from V and 2 bases from J; junction bases left unmatched: 14. The CDR3 region is CASNGPGAGGTYEQYF. The CDR3 nucleotides read TGTGCCAGTAATGGTCCCGGGGCAGGGGGAACCTACGAGCAGTACTTC.

V gene TRBV4-1 combines with J gene TRBJ2-3; TRBD2 matches 12 bases. The CDR3 is made up of 17 amino acids. Germline V gives CDR1 MGHRA, CDR2 YSYEKL. J was trimmed by 1 base and V by 3 bases; bases with no gene match: 5. This chain's CDR3 is CASSQPTSGGRTDTQYF. The CDR3 DNA sequence: TGCGCCAGCAGCCAGCCCACTAGCGGGGGGCGCACAGATACGCAGTATTTT.

The chain uses TRBV7-8 and TRBJ1-2, with D possibly matching TRBD1 (6 bases). The CDR3 is made up of 14 amino acids. Germline lookup yields CDR1 SGHVS and CDR2 FQNEAQ. V gave up 5 bases and J gave up 6 bases, with 16 bases separating them. The CDR3 here is CASSQSGGGHGYTF. The CDR3 region has the DNA TGTGCCAGCAGCCAGTCCGGGGGCGGCCATGGCTACACCTTC.

The CDR3 reads CASRRTEAFF. In nucleotides, the CDR3 is TGTGCCAGCAGACGCACTGAAGCTTTCTTT. The genes are TRBV5-8 and TRBJ1-1; D is ambiguous. V was pared by 5 bases and J by 4 bases, with 3 bases between. CDR1 and CDR2 (germline): SGHTS, YDEGEE. The CDR3 is 10 residues long.

This sequence joins TRBV27 and TRBJ2-5, with 11 bases aligning to TRBD2. V trimming: 0 bases; J trimming: 5 bases; junction bases outside the gene matches: 5. There are 16 residues in the CDR3. Germline CDR1 MNHEY, CDR2 SMNVEV (reference sequence). The CDR3 DNA reads TGTGCCAGCAGTTTATCTACTAGCGGGAGTGCGGAGACCCAGTACTTC. Translating it yields CASSLSTSGSAETQYF.

This rearrangement joins TRBV14 to TRBJ2-5, with D perhaps TRBD2 (5 bases). Germline CDR1 and CDR2: SGHDN and FVKESK. Trimming left V 0 bases short and J 5 bases short, with 13 bases between. CDR3 length equals 15 residues. In DNA, the CDR3 is TGTGCCAGCAGCCAAGAGGGCAGTAAGCGGGAGACCCAGTACTTC. Protein product: CASSQEGSKRETQYF.

The table lists this clone with a count of one. The V gene is TRBV5-1, the J gene TRBJ2-1, with TRBD1 matching over 7 bases. The CDR3 loop spans 15 amino acids. With 2 bases clipped from V and 0 bases from J, the junction kept 2 bases outside the gene matches. Germline V lookup: CDR1 SGHRS, CDR2 YFSETQ. The CDR3 here is CASSFRDSSYNEQFF. The DNA of the CDR3 is TGCGCCAGCAGCTTCCGGGACAGCTCCTACAATGAGCAGTTCTTC.

The rearrangement links TRBV10-1 to TRBJ2-5; 9 positions agree with TRBD1. The DNA end favors TRBJ2-7, so the J call may be wrong. The CDR3 contains 15 residues. Germline V gene data show CDR1 as WNHNN and CDR2 as SYGVQD (reference sequence). The CDR3 reads CASSEVGTGLYEQYF. The CDR3 DNA follows: TGCGCCAGCAGTGAGGTGGGGACAGGGTTGTACGAGCAGTACTTC.

This chain joins TRBV11-2 and TRBJ1-2; 9 nucleotides agree with TRBD1. The CDR3 spans 15 residues. V lost 3 bases to trimming and J lost 5 bases; unmatched junction nucleotides: 7. CDR1 is SGHAT and CDR2 is FQNNGV in the germline V gene. CDR3 loop: CASSFDTGGAYGYTF. The CDR3 coding sequence is TGTGCCAGCAGCTTCGACACAGGGGGCGCGTATGGCTACACCTTC.

This sequence joins TRBV20-1 and TRBJ2-5; D is undetermined. Germline CDR1 DFQATT, CDR2 SNEGSKA (reference sequence). Trimming shortened V by 6 bases and J by 7 bases, and 9 bases separated the two germline ends. This CDR3 region has 10 residues. This CDR3 is CSAAKMTQYF. The CDR3 DNA reads TGCAGTGCGGCCAAGATGACCCAGTACTTC.